These 6 T cell receptor beta chains were all obtained from the same sample, sequenced in a study of control samples from healthy donors and cancer patients. Method: immunoSEQ multiplex PCR; TCRdb's copy keeps in-frame clones and lacks some. The sample carries some 150,000 clones, just under 95% recorded once. The sample was blood. These receptors were taken from a man aged 40-49 years in good health.

V and J are TRBV6-5 and TRBJ1-1; the D is unclear. The length of the CDR3 is 13 residues. Trimming took off 8 bases at V and 0 bases at J, with 10 bases between the two ends. Germline lookup yields CDR1 MNHEY and CDR2 SVGAGI. In DNA, the CDR3 is TGTGCCAGCGTCGCGTTCATGAACACTGAAGCTTTCTTT. Translation gives CASVAFMNTEAFF.

This chain connects TRBV5-6 to TRBJ2-7; TRBD1 matches 8 bases. V was clipped by 0 bases and J by 1 base; unmatched bases: 6. Germline-derived CDR1 and CDR2 are SGHDT and YYEEEE. The CDR3 has 16 amino acids. CDR3 DNA: TGTGCCAGCAGCTTGGCAGGGGGCCTGGGATCCTACGAGCAGTACTTC. It encodes CASSLAGGLGSYEQYF.

The rearrangement uses TRBV6-1 and TRBJ2-7; 8 bases map to TRBD2. V lost 2 bases and J lost 2; bases outside the gene matches: 11. The CDR3 has 17 amino acids. Germline CDR1 reads MNHNS; CDR2 reads SASEGT. CDR3: CASSERGTGTSPYEQYF. The CDR3, as DNA: TGTGCCAGCAGTGAACGCGGAACCGGGACTAGTCCCTACGAGCAGTACTTC.

J is TRBJ1-2 and V is TRBV3-1 (or the pseudogene TRBV3-2), with D possibly matching TRBD1 (5 bases). Per the germline V gene, CDR1 is LGHDT and CDR2 is YNNKEL (reference sequence). The CDR3 extends over 13 amino acids. Trimming stripped 4 bases from V and 2 bases from J, with 8 bases between. The CDR3 reads CASSRGRNYGYTF. CDR3 nucleotide sequence: TGTGCCAGCAGCCGGGGCCGGAACTATGGCTACACCTTC.

V is TRBV6-6 and J is TRBJ1-2; weak D call: TRBD1 (5 bases). V gave up 7 bases and J gave up 1 base, with 10 bases separating them. The CDR3 extends over 13 amino acids. CDR1 is MNHNY and CDR2 is SVGAGI in the germline V gene (reference sequence). CDR3 nucleotides: TGTGCCAGCACCGGGGGATTTAACTATGGCTACACCTTC. The encoded protein is CASTGGFNYGYTF.

The CDR3 reads CSVLPGQAEYNEQFF. As DNA, the CDR3 is TGCAGCGTGCTTCCCGGACAGGCTGAATACAATGAGCAGTTCTTC. The chain has TRBV29-1 and TRBJ2-1; TRBD1 aligns across 7 bases. The CDR3 covers 15 residues. Germline V gene sequence: CDR1 SQVTM, CDR2 ANQGSEA. After removal of 6 bases from V and 4 bases from J, the junction contained 12 bases not matched to a gene.